This T cell receptor (beta chain) was documented in a study of OX40 agonist ivuxolimab in advanced cancers. About the research overall: A male proportion of 82.7% was recorded, with mean age around 62 years and range 23 to 79.

TCRdb's copy holds only in-frame clones and misses some; the assay was immunoSEQ multiplex PCR. The profile shows tens of thousands of clones, 70% to 90% of them singletons. Between the trimmed V and J ends, which lost 8 bases and 6 bases, there was a span of 17 bases. This CDR3 region has 13 residues. Germline V gene sequence: CDR1 MNHEY, CDR2 SMNVEV (reference sequence). The receptor's source is an adult with an advanced solid tumor such as melanoma, head and neck, liver or kidney cancer. This sequence joins TRBV27 and TRBJ2-7; D tentatively fits TRBD1 or TRBD2 (5 bases each). Sequencing was performed on CD4+ or CD8+ T cells sorted from blood, taken in a trial of the OX40 agonist ivuxolimab. This CDR3 is CASRGDTDGEQYF. DNA of the CDR3: TGTGCCAGCCGGGGCGACACGGATGGCGAGCAGTACTTC.